These 26 T cell receptor beta chains share one sample of origin, sequenced in a study of cytomegalovirus exposure and HLA in healthy donors. The PCR had 60 Vbeta and 13 Jbeta primers. Only in-frame clones appear in the TCRdb table, and some are missing; sequencing was by immunoSEQ multiplex PCR. The sample has some 110,000 clones, roughly 76% seen once. Sequencing was performed on PBMCs. Receptors were obtained from a man younger than 40 in good health and CMV-seropositive.

The chain recombines TRBV4-3 with TRBJ1-2; 7 bases align to TRBD1. With 4 bases clipped from V and 0 bases from J, the junction kept 11 bases outside the gene matches. The CDR3 extends over 17 amino acids. The germline V gene encodes CDR1 LGHNA and CDR2 YSLEER. The CDR3 region is CASSPTRRTGSNYGYTF. CDR3 DNA sequence: TGCGCCAGCAGCCCTACACGTCGGACAGGTTCTAACTATGGCTACACCTTC.

DNA of the CDR3: TGCAGCGTTGAACTAGCGGGGGCTGGTCGCAATGAGCAGTTCTTC. It codes for CSVELAGAGRNEQFF. The rearrangement uses TRBV29-1 and TRBJ2-1; 10 nucleotides line up with TRBD2. V gave up 2 bases and J gave up 6 bases; unmatched junction bases: 7. Germline CDR1 SQVTM, CDR2 ANQGSEA. The CDR3 spans 15 residues.

The chain carries TRBV5-1 and TRBJ1-2; D is ambiguous. V lost 0 bases to trimming and J lost 4 bases, with 7 bases between them. The CDR3 contains 13 residues. From germline, CDR1 is SGHRS and CDR2 YFSETQ. This chain's CDR3 is CASSLVGSYGYTF. The CDR3 DNA reads TGCGCCAGCAGCTTGGTGGGGAGCTATGGCTACACCTTC.

V and J are TRBV5-1 and TRBJ1-2, with D uncertain. V dropped 0 bases and J dropped 2 bases, with 11 bases sitting between them. Germline CDR1 and CDR2: SGHRS and YFSETQ. There are 15 residues in the CDR3. For the CDR3, the DNA is TGCGCCAGCAGCTTGGCCGGCAGCGACAACTATGGCTACACCTTC. It specifies CASSLAGSDNYGYTF. The complete variable domain, with remaining parts taken from reference TRBV5-1 and TRBJ1-2, reads KAGVTQTPRYLIKTRGQQVTLSCSPISGHRSVSWYQQTPGQGLQFLFEYFSETQRNKGNFPGRFSGRQFSNSRSEMNVSTLELGDSALYLCASSLAGSDNYGYTFGSGTRLTVV.

This chain connects TRBV2 to TRBJ2-5, with 8 bases that match TRBD2. CDR3 size: 15 residues. Unmatched junction bases numbered 7, after V lost 6 bases and J lost 1 base. The V gene's germline CDR1 is SNHLY and CDR2 FYNNEI. DNA of the CDR3: TGTGCCAGCAGCACAAGCGGGGGACTCCAAGAGACCCAGTACTTC. Amino acids: CASSTSGGLQETQYF. The entire variable domain, with the rest obtained from reference TRBV2 and TRBJ2-5, is as follows: EPEVTQTPSHQVTQMGQEVILRCVPISNHLYFYWYRQILGQKVEFLVSFYNNEISEKSEIFDDQFSVERPDGSNFTLKIRSTKLEDSAMYFCASSTSGGLQETQYFGPGTRLLVL.

V gene TRBV7-9 combines with J gene TRBJ1-3, with D hard to call. The CDR3 contains 16 residues. V was trimmed by 1 base and J by 2 bases, leaving 12 bases between them. Germline lookup yields CDR1 SEHNR and CDR2 FQNEAQ (reference sequence). CDR3 in amino acids: CASSLVSGLTGNTIYF. The CDR3 coding sequence is TGTGCCAGCAGCTTAGTTTCTGGGCTCACTGGAAACACCATATATTTT.

The CDR3 protein is CASSFNYRGSYGYTF. In nucleotides, the CDR3 is TGCGCCAGCAGCTTTAACTACAGGGGAAGCTATGGCTACACCTTC. This rearrangement joins TRBV5-1 to TRBJ1-2; 7 nucleotides match TRBD1. Germline V gene lookup returns CDR1 SGHRS and CDR2 YFSETQ. J was trimmed by 4 bases and V by 2 bases; bases with no gene match: 8. The CDR3 is 15 residues long.

CDR3 region: CASSPTGSANEKLFF. CDR3 DNA: TGTGCCAGCAGCCCAACGGGGTCAGCTAATGAAAAACTGTTTTTT. This sequence joins TRBV7-3 and TRBJ1-4; no firm D call. Germline V lookup: CDR1 SGHTA, CDR2 FQGTGA. The CDR3 covers 15 residues. Trimming took 5 bases from V and 3 from J, leaving 13 bases between them.

The rearrangement joins TRBV27 to TRBJ2-7, with a tentative D call TRBD1 (6 bases). CDR1 is MNHEY and CDR2 is SMNVEV in the germline V gene (reference sequence). The V end lost 5 bases, the J end lost 3 bases, and 8 bases lay between the germline ends. The CDR3 totals 12 residues. The CDR3 sequence: CASSTGFYEQYF. CDR3 nucleotide sequence: TGTGCCAGCAGTACAGGGTTCTACGAGCAGTACTTC.

This rearrangement joins TRBV6-1 to TRBJ1-3; TRBD1 aligns across 9 bases. Trimming at V came to 3 bases and at J to 3 bases, leaving 12 bases not matched to a gene. Germline CDR1 and CDR2: MNHNS and SASEGT. CDR3 length: 18 amino acids. DNA for the CDR3: TGTGCCAGCAGTGATAACCTTTTGGGACAGGGTGATGGAAACACCATATATTTT. It translates to CASSDNLLGQGDGNTIYF.

The chain couples TRBV6-1 to TRBJ2-2, with a tentative D call TRBD2 (5 bases). This CDR3 contains 14 residues. With 6 bases removed from V and 2 bases from J, the gap between germline ends came to 10 bases. Germline V lookup: CDR1 MNHNS, CDR2 SASEGT. The CDR3 DNA sequence: TGTGCCAGCAGCTTGGGGAGAAACACCGGGGAGCTGTTTTTT. It codes for CASSLGRNTGELFF.

The J gene is TRBJ1-1, the V gene TRBV6-1; TRBD1 might be the D (5 bases). V dropped 0 bases and J dropped 1 base, with 18 bases sitting between them. Looked up from germline, CDR1 is MNHNS and CDR2 is SASEGT. The CDR3 consists of 18 residues. The CDR3 region is CASSEAGGGLTPNTEAFF. The CDR3 DNA is TGTGCCAGCAGTGAAGCTGGGGGGGGTTTAACCCCGAACACTGAAGCTTTCTTT.

CDR3 protein: CASSEPPAGGNTGELFF. The CDR3 DNA is TGTGCCAGCAGCGAGCCCCCAGCGGGGGGAAACACCGGGGAGCTGTTTTTT. The V gene is TRBV5-4, the J gene TRBJ2-2, with 9 bases identical to TRBD2. Germline V lookup: CDR1 SGHNT, CDR2 YYREEE (reference sequence). The CDR3 has 17 amino acids. V gave up 4 bases and J gave up 2 bases; unmatched junction bases: 9.

V gene TRBV29-1 combines with J gene TRBJ1-1; 7 nucleotides agree with TRBD1. With V trimmed by 3 bases and J by 5 bases, 6 bases remained unmatched. The CDR3 has 13 amino acids. CDR1 and CDR2 from the germline V gene are SQVTM and ANQGSEA. The CDR3 coding sequence is TGCAGCGTTGAGCTAGGGGGCGATACTGAAGCTTTCTTT. It encodes CSVELGGDTEAFF.

The chain is built from TRBV4-2 and TRBJ1-4, with 8 positions matching TRBD1. The germline V gene has CDR1 LGHNA and CDR2 YNFKEQ. There are 17 residues in the CDR3. J gave up 5 bases and V 4 bases, and 12 bases lay outside the gene matches. Written as DNA, the CDR3 is TGTGCCAGCAGCCTAGACGGACAGGGTATTCGGAATGAAAAACTGTTTTTT. This sequence encodes CASSLDGQGIRNEKLFF.

This clone has just a few counts. The chain links TRBV6-1 to TRBJ1-1, with TRBD1 matching 9 bases. Losses at the gene ends were 8 bases for V and 5 bases for J; bases not matched to a gene: 6. CDR3 length equals 13 residues. CDR1 is MNHNS and CDR2 is SASEGT in the germline V gene. CDR3 sequence reads: CASAGTGSTEAFF. CDR3 nucleotide sequence: TGTGCCAGCGCCGGGACAGGGAGTACTGAAGCTTTCTTT.

The chain has TRBV28 and TRBJ2-5; TRBD2 is a possible D gene (6 bases). CDR1 is MDHEN, CDR2 SYDVKM, per germline. The CDR3 runs 17 residues. Trimming pared 2 bases from V and 3 bases from J, leaving 19 bases between. CDR3 sequence: CASSLAGLVGLEETQYF. CDR3 DNA: TGTGCCAGCAGTTTAGCCGGGCTGGTGGGACTCGAAGAGACCCAGTACTTC.

The chain uses TRBV10-3 and TRBJ1-5, with 9 bases aligning to TRBD1. Germline V lookup: CDR1 ENHRY, CDR2 SYGVKD. The CDR3 length is 13 residues. The ends lost 10 bases at V and 3 bases at J; junction bases unmatched: 4. The CDR3 coding sequence is TGTGCCACCGGGACAGGGATCAATCAGCCCCAGCATTTT. Residues: CATGTGINQPQHF.

This clone was observed a few times. Here the CDR3 reads CASSNRQGMGEKLFF. In nucleotides, the CDR3 is TGTGCCAGCAGCAATAGACAGGGCATGGGTGAAAAACTGTTTTTT. V gene TRBV27 combines with J gene TRBJ1-4, with 7 bases identical to TRBD1. CDR1 and CDR2 from the germline V gene are MNHEY and SMNVEV (reference sequence). The J segment lost 7 bases and the V segment lost 6 bases, leaving 11 bases of the junction unmatched. The CDR3 is 15 residues long.

The genes are TRBV14 and TRBJ2-5; TRBD1 aligns across 10 bases. Germline V CDR1 and CDR2: SGHDN, FVKESK. Unmatched junction bases numbered 3, after V lost 5 bases and J lost 0 bases. CDR3 length: 15 amino acids. CDR3 nucleotide sequence: TGTGCCAGCAGCAGGGACAGGGGCTACCAAGAGACCCAGTACTTC. It encodes CASSRDRGYQETQYF.

This chain links TRBV28 with TRBJ2-1, with D hard to call. V was cut by 4 bases and J by 4 bases, with 14 bases left in between. Germline CDR1 reads MDHEN; CDR2 reads SYDVKM. The CDR3 is 15 residues long. The CDR3 DNA reads as TGTGCCAGCAGTTCGGCGGCGACGTTTTACAATGAGCAGTTCTTC. Its translation: CASSSAATFYNEQFF.

This chain uses TRBV5-1 with TRBJ2-5, with 7 bases aligning to TRBD2. This CDR3 has 15 residues. Germline CDR1 SGHRS, CDR2 YFSETQ. The ends lost 2 bases at V and 5 bases at J; junction bases unmatched: 9. Here the CDR3 DNA reads TGCGCCAGCAGCTTAAAGGGCGGGGGTAGCGAGACCCAGTACTTC. As protein: CASSLKGGGSETQYF.

In its sample, this clone was seen a few times. The chain recombines TRBV5-6 with TRBJ1-1; D unresolved. In germline, CDR1 is SGHDT, CDR2 YYEEEE. V dropped 2 bases and J dropped 1 base, with 6 bases sitting between them. The CDR3 totals 13 residues. As DNA, the CDR3 is TGTGCCAGCAGCTTCTCGGGGAACACTGAAGCTTTCTTT. It is translated as CASSFSGNTEAFF.

This chain links TRBV29-1 with TRBJ2-7, with 9 bases lining up with TRBD1. V was pared by 5 bases and J by 4 bases, with 9 bases of the junction left unmatched. The CDR3 runs 14 residues. From germline, CDR1 is SQVTM and CDR2 ANQGSEA. CDR3 coding DNA: TGCAGCGTTCTCCGGGACAGGGACAGTTACGAGCAGTACTTC. This encodes CSVLRDRDSYEQYF.

J is TRBJ1-5 and V is TRBV6-1; 9 bases agree with TRBD1. This CDR3 spans 17 amino acids. Germline-derived CDR1 and CDR2 are MNHNS and SASEGT. With 2 bases clipped from V and 6 bases from J, the junction kept 11 bases outside the gene matches. Here the CDR3 DNA reads TGTGCCAGCAGTGAATATGGAGACAGGGGGTCGGTTCAGCCCCAGCATTTT. Encoded protein: CASSEYGDRGSVQPQHF.

The chain carries TRBV30 and TRBJ2-3; TRBD2 might be the D (7 bases). Germline values: CDR1 GTSNPN, CDR2 SVGIG (reference sequence). V was clipped by 1 base and J by 1 base, with 9 bases between them. This CDR3 contains 14 residues. DNA of the CDR3: TGTGCCTGGAGTGAGGGGGGGGGCACAGATACGCAGTATTTT. Protein sequence: CAWSEGGGTDTQYF. The full variable domain, completed using reference TRBV30 and TRBJ2-3, is SQTIHQWPATLVQPVGSPLSLECTVEGTSNPNLYWYRQAAGRGLQLLFYSVGIGQISSEVPQNLSASRPQDRQFILSSKKLLLSDSGFYLCAWSEGGGTDTQYFGPGTRLTVL.